Listed here is a single T cell receptor (beta chain). TCR sequencing used cDNA made by reverse transcription of extracted RNA. The table came from immunoSEQ multiplex PCR; TCRdb's copy has only in-frame clones and leaves some out. The sample gives about 120,000 clones, about 46% of which show up once; about 11% is in the top ten. The data stem from a study of CD8+ T cells in alopecia areata. Germline V gives CDR1 LNHDA, CDR2 SQIVND (reference sequence). Trimming removed 5 bases from V and 3 bases from J; junction bases left unmatched: 6. The CDR3 has 14 residues. The sequence was collected from a human donor with alopecia areata. The gene calls are TRBV19 and TRBJ2-7; 8 nucleotides line up with TRBD1. The sample was NKG2D-low CD8+ T cells sorted from blood. The CDR3 loop reads CASSAYRGNYEQYF. The CDR3 DNA reads as TGTGCCAGTAGTGCCTACAGGGGGAACTACGAGCAGTACTTC.